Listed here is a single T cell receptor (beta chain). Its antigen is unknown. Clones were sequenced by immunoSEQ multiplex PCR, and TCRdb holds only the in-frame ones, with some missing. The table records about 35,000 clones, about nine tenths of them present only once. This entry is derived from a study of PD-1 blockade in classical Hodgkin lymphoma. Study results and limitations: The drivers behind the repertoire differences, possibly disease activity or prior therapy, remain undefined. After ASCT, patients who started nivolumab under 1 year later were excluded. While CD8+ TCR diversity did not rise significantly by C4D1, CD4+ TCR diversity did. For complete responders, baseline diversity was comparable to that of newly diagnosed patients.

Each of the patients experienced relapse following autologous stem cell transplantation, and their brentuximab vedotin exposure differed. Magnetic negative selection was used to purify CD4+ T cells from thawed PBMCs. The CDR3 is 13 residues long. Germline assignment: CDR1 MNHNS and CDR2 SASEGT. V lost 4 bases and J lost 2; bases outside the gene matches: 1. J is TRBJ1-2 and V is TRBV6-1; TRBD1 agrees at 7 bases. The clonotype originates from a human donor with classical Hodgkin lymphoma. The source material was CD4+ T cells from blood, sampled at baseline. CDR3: CASSVTGNYGYTF. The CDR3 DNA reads TGTGCCAGCAGTGTGACAGGGAACTATGGCTACACCTTC.